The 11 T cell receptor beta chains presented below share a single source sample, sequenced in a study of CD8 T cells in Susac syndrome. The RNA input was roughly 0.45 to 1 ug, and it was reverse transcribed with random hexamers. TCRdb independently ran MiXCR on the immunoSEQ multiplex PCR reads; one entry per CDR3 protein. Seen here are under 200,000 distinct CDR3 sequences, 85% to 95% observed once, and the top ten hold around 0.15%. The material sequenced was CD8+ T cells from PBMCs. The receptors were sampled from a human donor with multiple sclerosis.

The CDR3 DNA reads TGTGCCAGTAGTACCCTGGGGGGGACAGCCTATGGCTACACCTTC. Encoded protein: CASSTLGGTAYGYTF. The chain recombines TRBV19 with TRBJ1-2, with TRBD1 identical over 7 bases. This CDR3 is 15 amino acids long. J lost 4 bases, V lost 4 bases, and 9 bases had no gene match. Germline assignment: CDR1 LNHDA and CDR2 SQIVND (reference sequence).

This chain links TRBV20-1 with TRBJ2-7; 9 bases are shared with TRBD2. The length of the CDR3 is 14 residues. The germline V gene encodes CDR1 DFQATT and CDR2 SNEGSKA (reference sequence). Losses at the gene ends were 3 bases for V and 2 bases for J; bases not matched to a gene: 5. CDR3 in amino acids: CSASPSGRTYEQYF. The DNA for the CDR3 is TGCAGTGCTAGCCCCAGCGGGAGGACCTACGAGCAGTACTTC.

Here the CDR3 reads CASSLVLVAGVKNIQYF. The CDR3 region has the DNA TGTGCCAGCAGCTTAGTCTTGGTAGCGGGGGTCAAAAACATTCAGTACTTC. V is TRBV7-9 and J is TRBJ2-4; 9 bases line up with TRBD2. J lost 3 bases, V lost 1 base, and 7 bases had no gene match. The CDR3 contains 17 residues. Germline loops: CDR1 SEHNR, CDR2 FQNEAQ (reference sequence). Filled out from reference TRBV7-9 and TRBJ2-4, the complete variable domain reads DTGVSQNPRHKITKRGQNVTFRCDPISEHNRLYWYRQTLGQGPEFLTYFQNEAQLEKSRLLSDRFSAERPKGSFSTLEIQRTEQGDSAMYLCASSLVLVAGVKNIQYFGAGTRLSVL.

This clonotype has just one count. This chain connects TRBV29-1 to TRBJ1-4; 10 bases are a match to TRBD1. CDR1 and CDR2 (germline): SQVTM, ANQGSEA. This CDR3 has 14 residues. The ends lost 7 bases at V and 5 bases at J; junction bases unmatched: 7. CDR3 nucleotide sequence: TGCAGCGCTCGAGACAGGGGGCGCAATGAAAAACTGTTTTTT. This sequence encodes CSARDRGRNEKLFF.

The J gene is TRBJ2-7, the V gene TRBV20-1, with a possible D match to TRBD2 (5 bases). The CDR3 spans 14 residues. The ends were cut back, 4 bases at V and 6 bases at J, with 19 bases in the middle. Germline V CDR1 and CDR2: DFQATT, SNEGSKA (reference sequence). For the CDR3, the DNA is TGCAGTGCTACTCCCTCTACCGGTGGAGGCGAGCAGTACTTC. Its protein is CSATPSTGGGEQYF.

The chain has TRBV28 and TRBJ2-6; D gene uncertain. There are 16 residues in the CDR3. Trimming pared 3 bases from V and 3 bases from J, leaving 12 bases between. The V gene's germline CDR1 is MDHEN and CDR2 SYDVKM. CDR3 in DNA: TGTGCCAGCAGTTTTTCTCCGGCGGTTGGGGCCAACGTCCTGACTTTC. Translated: CASSFSPAVGANVLTF.

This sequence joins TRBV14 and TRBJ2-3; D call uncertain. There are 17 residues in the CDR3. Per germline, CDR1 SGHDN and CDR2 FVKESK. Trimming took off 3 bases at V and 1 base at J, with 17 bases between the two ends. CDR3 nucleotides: TGTGCCAGCAGCCAGGCCGCGACCACAACCGGCACAGATACGCAGTATTTT. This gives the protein CASSQAATTTGTDTQYF.

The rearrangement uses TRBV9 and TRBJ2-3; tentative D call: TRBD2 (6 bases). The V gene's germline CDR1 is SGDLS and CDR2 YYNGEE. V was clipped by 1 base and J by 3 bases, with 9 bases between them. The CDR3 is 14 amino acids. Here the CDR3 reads CASSVSGETDTQYF. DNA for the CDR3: TGTGCCAGCAGCGTATCGGGGGAAACAGATACGCAGTATTTT.

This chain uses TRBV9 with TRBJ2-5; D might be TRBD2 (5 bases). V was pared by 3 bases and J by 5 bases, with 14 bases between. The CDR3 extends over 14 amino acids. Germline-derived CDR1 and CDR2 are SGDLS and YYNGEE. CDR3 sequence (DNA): TGTGCCAGCAGCGGACCAGGTTTAGCGGAGACCCAGTACTTC. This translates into CASSGPGLAETQYF.

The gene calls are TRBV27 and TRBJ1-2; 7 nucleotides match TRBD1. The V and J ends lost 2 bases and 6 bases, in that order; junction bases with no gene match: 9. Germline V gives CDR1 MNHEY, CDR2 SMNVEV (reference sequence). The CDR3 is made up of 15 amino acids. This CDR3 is CASSLRGGGLDGYTF. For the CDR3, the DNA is TGTGCCAGCAGTTTAAGAGGGGGCGGGTTGGATGGCTACACCTTC.

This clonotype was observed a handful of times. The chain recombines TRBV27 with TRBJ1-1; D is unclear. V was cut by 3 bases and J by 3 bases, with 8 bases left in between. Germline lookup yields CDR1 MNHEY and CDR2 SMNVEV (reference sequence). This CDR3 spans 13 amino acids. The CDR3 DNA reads TGTGCCAGCAGTTTGGGAAGGGACACTGAAGCTTTCTTT. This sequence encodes CASSLGRDTEAFF.